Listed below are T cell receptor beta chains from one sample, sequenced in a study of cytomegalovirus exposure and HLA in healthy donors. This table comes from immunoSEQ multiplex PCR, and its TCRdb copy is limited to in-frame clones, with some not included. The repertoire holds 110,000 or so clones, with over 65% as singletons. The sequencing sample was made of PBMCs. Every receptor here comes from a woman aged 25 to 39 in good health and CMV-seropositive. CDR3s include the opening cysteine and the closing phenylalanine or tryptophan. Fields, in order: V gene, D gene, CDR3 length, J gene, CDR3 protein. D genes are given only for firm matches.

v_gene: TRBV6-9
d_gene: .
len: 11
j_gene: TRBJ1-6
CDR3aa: CASGLAFTLHF

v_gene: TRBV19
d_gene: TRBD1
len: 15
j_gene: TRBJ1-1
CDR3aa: CASTITGEVGTEAFF

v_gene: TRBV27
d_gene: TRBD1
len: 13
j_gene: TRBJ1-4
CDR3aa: CASSPWTGSYLFF

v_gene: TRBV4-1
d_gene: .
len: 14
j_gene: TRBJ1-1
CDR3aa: CASSRPTGNGEAFF

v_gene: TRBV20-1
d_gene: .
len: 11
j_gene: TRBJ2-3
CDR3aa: CSGEDIDTQYF

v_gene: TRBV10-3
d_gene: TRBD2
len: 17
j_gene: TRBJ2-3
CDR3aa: CAISELRLAASTDTQYF

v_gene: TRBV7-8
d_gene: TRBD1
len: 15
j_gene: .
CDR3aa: CASSFPGTGPYEQYF

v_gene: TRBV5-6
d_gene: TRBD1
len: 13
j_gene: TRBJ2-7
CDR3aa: CASSPDRGYEQYF

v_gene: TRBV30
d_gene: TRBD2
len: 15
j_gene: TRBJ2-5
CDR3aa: CAWSSGLAGGETQYF

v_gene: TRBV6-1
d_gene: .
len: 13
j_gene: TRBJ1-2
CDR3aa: CASRPTENYGYTF

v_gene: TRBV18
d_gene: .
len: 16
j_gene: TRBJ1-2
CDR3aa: CASSPSGQELNYGYTF

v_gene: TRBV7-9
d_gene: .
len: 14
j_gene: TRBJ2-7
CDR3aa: CASSNNRLPYEQYF

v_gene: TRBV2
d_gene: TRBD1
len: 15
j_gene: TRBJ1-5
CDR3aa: CASSEGDSENQPQHF

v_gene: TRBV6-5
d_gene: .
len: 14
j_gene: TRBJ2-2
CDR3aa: CASSAYSPTGELFF

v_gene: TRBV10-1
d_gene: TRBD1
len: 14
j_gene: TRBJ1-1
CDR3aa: CASSASGGGTEAFF

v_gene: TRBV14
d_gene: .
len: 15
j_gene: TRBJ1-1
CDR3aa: CASSPYRWGWTEAFF

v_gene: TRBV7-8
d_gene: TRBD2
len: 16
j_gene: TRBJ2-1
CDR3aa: CASSRALAGVYNEQFF

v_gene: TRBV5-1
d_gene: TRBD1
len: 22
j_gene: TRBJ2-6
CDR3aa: CASSRSKKGQGFTLSGANVLTF

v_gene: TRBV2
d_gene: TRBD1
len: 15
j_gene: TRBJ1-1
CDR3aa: CASRPGTGVNTEAFF

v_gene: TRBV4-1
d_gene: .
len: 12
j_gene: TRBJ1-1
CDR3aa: CASSQDSFRAFF

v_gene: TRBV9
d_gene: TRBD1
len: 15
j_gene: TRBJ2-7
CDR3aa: CASSERQGASHEQYF

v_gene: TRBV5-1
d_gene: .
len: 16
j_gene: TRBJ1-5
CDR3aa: CASSLDPITSSPPQHF

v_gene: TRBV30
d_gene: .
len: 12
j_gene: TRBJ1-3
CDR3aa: CAWSREGNTIYF

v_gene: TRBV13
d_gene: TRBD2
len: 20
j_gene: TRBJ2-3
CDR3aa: CASSTGWGSGGTSSTDTQYF

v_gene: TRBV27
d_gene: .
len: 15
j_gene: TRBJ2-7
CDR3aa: CASSLVRGAGYEQYF

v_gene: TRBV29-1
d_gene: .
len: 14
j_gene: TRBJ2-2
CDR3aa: CSVERRGGTGELFF

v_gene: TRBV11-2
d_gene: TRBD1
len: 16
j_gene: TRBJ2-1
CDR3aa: CASSLQGQGAYNEQFF

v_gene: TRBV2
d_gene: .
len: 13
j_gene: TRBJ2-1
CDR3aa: CASSELASVEQFF

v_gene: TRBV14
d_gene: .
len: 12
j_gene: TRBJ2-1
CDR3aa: CASSQVRGEQFF

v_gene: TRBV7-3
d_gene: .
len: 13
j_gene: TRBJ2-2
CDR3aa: CASSSQGTGELFF

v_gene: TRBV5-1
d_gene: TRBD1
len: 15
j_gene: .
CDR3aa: CASSLRQGSPYEQYF

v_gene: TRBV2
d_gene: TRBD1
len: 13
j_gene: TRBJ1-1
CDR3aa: CASRSGGVNEAFF

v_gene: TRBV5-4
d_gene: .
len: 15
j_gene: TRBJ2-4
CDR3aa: CASSGWQEGKNIQYF

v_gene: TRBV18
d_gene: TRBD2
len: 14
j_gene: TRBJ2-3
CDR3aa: CASSPKEGGDTQYF

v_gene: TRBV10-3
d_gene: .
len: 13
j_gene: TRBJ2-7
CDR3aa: CAISETGVREQYF

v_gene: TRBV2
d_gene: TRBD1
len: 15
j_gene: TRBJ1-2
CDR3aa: CAIPGTGVPERGYTF

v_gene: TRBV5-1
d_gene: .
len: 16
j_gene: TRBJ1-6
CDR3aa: CASSLSGGGRDSPLHF

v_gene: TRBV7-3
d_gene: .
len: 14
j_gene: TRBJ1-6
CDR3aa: CASSLQGFDSPLHF

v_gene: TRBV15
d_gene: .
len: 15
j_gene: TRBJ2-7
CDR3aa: CATSRASRELYEQYF

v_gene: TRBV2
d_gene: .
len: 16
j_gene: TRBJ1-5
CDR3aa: CASSDRLGTYNQPQHF

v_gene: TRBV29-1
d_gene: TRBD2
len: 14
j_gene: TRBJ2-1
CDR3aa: CSVEFSGKGNEQFF

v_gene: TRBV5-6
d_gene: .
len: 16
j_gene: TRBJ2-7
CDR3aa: CASSPGGSLSSYEQYF

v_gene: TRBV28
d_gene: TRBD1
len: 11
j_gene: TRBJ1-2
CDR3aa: CASSLQGSYTF

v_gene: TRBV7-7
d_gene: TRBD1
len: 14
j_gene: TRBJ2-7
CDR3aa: CASSPRTGTYEQYF

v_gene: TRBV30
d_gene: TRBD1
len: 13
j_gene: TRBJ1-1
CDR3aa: CAWGTDLNTEAFF

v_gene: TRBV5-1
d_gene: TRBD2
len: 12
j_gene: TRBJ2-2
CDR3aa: CASSWDYGELFF

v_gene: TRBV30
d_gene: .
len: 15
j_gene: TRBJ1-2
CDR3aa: CAWSVLRRRVDGYTF

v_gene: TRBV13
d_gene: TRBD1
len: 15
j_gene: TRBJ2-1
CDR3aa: CASSSRGLLGNEQFF

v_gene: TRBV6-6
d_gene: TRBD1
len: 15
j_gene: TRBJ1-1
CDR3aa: CASSVRTGGLAEAFF

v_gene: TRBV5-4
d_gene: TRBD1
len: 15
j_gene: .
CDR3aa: CASSLQGASSYEQYF

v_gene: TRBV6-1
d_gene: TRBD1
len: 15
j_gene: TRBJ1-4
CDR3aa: CASIVRQGLGEKLFF

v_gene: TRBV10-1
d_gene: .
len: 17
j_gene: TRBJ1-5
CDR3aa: CANRPVDRRYSNQPQHF

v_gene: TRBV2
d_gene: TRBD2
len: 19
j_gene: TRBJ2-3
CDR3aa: CASSEPGTSARPSTDTQYF

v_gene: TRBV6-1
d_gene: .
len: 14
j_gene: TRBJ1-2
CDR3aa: CASSDGGLSYGYTF

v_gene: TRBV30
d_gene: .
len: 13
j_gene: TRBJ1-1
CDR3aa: CAWKGVGNTEAFF